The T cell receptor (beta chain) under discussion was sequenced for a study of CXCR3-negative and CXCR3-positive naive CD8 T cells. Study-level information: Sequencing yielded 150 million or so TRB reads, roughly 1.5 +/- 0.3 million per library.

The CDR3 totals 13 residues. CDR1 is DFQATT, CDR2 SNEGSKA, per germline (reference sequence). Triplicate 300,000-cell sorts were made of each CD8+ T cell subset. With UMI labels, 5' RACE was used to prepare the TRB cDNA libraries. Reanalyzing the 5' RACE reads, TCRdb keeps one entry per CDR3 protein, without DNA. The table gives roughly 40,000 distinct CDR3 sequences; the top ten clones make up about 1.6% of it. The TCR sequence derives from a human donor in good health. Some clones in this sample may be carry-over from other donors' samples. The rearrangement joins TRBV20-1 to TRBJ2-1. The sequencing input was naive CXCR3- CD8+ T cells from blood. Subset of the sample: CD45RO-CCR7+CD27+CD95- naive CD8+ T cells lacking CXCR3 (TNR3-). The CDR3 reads CSARDPSSYEQFF.